The 18 T cell receptor beta chains given below trace back to one sample, sequenced in a study of human T cells and chemical hapten exposure. Time point meaning: patch test 1, 2 weeks after DPC sensitization. Treatment given: therapeutic diphenylcyclopropenone sensitization with weekly scalp DPC. TCRdb redid the calling of the RACE reads with MiXCR, one entry per CDR3 protein. This table has about 360,000 distinct CDR3 sequences, 4.8% appearing once. The sample in question was whole blood, obtained in connection with sensitization to the hapten diphenylcyclopropenone (DPC). The receptors were sampled from a woman in her forties or fifties with alopecia areata. Some clones in this sample may be carry-over from other donors' samples.

This clonotype was picked up many times. This chain connects TRBV5-6 to TRBJ2-1, with D hard to call. Trimming took off 4 bases at V and 5 bases at J, with 13 bases between the two ends. Germline V CDR1 and CDR2: SGHDT, YYEEEE. CDR3 length: 14 amino acids. The CDR3 DNA reads TGTGCCAGCAGCCTGGACCTACAGAACAATGAGCAGTTCTTC. Translating it yields CASSLDLQNNEQFF.

This clonotype was counted ten times or more. V and J are TRBV19 and TRBJ1-2, with D perhaps matching TRBD1 (5 bases). Germline CDR1 and CDR2: LNHDA and SQIVND (reference sequence). The CDR3 covers 14 residues. Trimming pared 10 bases from V and 2 bases from J, leaving 17 bases between. The CDR3 here is CATSRGSLNYGYTF. The CDR3 nucleotides are TGTGCCACTTCCCGGGGCAGTCTGAACTATGGCTACACCTTC.

The chain combines TRBV2 with TRBJ1-1; no clear D gene. This CDR3 is 14 amino acids long. Looked up from germline, CDR1 is SNHLY and CDR2 is FYNNEI. V was clipped by 2 bases and J by 0 bases, with 7 bases between them. In nucleotides, the CDR3 is TGTGCCAGCAGTGAACTGGGATTGAACACTGAAGCTTTCTTT. Amino acids: CASSELGLNTEAFF.

A few counts support this clonotype. The chain joins TRBV25-1 to TRBJ1-1; 7 bases are a match to TRBD1. Germline-derived CDR1 and CDR2 are MGHDK and SYGVNS. This CDR3 has 15 residues. J gave up 0 bases and V 7 bases, and 8 bases lay outside the gene matches. CDR3 in amino acids: CASKEGGQLNTEAFF. The CDR3 DNA reads TGTGCCAGCAAGGAGGGGGGACAGCTGAACACTGAAGCTTTCTTT. Full variable domain (missing parts from reference TRBV25-1 and TRBJ1-1): EADIYQTPRYLVIGTGKKITLECSQTMGHDKMYWYQQDPGMELHLIHYSYGVNSTEKGDLSSESTVSRIRTEHFPLTLESARPSHTSQYLCASKEGGQLNTEAFFGQGTRLTVV.

The chain couples TRBV20-1 to TRBJ2-7, with D tentatively TRBD1 (5 bases). Germline V gene data show CDR1 as DFQATT and CDR2 as SNEGSKA (reference sequence). V gave up 2 bases and J gave up 3 bases, with 11 bases separating them. The length of the CDR3 is 13 residues. The chain's CDR3 is CSARSREYYEQYF. CDR3 bases: TGCAGTGCTAGAAGCAGGGAATACTACGAGCAGTACTTC.

This clonotype was observed many times. The rearrangement links TRBV6-6 to TRBJ2-7; D is tentatively TRBD1 or TRBD2 (5 bases each). V was cut by 6 bases and J by 6 bases, with 21 bases left in between. The CDR3 covers 15 residues. CDR1 and CDR2 from the germline V gene are MNHNY and SVGAGI (reference sequence). As DNA, the CDR3 is TGTGCCAGCAGCAATCCGGGACGTTCATCCACCGAGCAGTACTTC. Protein product: CASSNPGRSSTEQYF.

The J gene is TRBJ2-4, the V gene TRBV12-3 or TRBV12-4; D remains ambiguous. The CDR3 is 13 residues long. V was pared by 4 bases and J by 6 bases, with 10 bases between. CDR3: CASSYSQANIQYF. Written as DNA, the CDR3 is TGTGCCAGCAGTTACAGTCAGGCAAACATTCAGTACTTC.

This clonotype occurred a few times. The V call is TRBV6-2 or TRBV6-3, the J call TRBJ1-1; 7 positions match TRBD1. Germline CDR1 and CDR2: MNHEY and SVGEGT. This CDR3 is built from 15 residues. V dropped 6 bases and J dropped 1; count of bases not matched to a gene: 8. The CDR3 loop reads CASSPDREKNTEAFF. As DNA, the CDR3 is TGTGCCAGCAGCCCCGACAGGGAAAAGAACACTGAAGCTTTCTTT.

The DNA of the CDR3 is TGCGCCAGCAGCCAGGACCGGGACTCCAATGACATTCAGTACTTC. It is translated as CASSQDRDSNDIQYF. This rearrangement joins TRBV4-3 to TRBJ2-4; D may be TRBD2 (6 bases). Germline loops: CDR1 LGHNA, CDR2 YSLEER. The CDR3 extends over 15 amino acids. V was clipped by 3 bases and J by 8 bases, with 17 bases between them.

This clonotype was seen ten or more times. This chain connects TRBV20-1 to TRBJ2-2; D perhaps matches TRBD2 (5 bases). The germline V and J ends were trimmed by 5 bases and 7 bases, with 11 bases remaining between them. The CDR3 loop spans 12 amino acids. The germline V gene has CDR1 DFQATT and CDR2 SNEGSKA (reference sequence). CDR3 coding DNA: TGCAGTGCTCAAACTAGGGACGGGGAGCTGTTTTTT. Translation gives CSAQTRDGELFF.

The chain couples TRBV27 to TRBJ2-6, with D unclear. Germline loops: CDR1 MNHEY, CDR2 SMNVEV (reference sequence). V lost 8 bases, J lost 1 base, and 6 bases lay in between. This CDR3 contains 13 residues. CDR3 amino acids: CASAISGANVLTF. The CDR3 DNA sequence: TGTGCCAGCGCAATATCTGGGGCCAACGTCCTGACTTTC.

This clonotype was observed at least ten times. The chain uses TRBV11-2 and TRBJ1-6; tentatively, D is TRBD1 (6 bases). With 3 bases removed from V and 7 bases from J, the gap between germline ends came to 10 bases. The CDR3 covers 14 residues. Germline V gene lookup returns CDR1 SGHAT and CDR2 FQNNGV. As DNA, the CDR3 is TGTGCCAGCAGCTTGCGGGGGCGGAATTCACCCCTCCACTTT. Its protein is CASSLRGRNSPLHF.

This clonotype was seen at least ten times. The chain links TRBV6-1 to TRBJ1-1; D ambiguous. V lost 2 bases and J 12 bases, leaving 13 bases between the germline ends. The CDR3 is 12 amino acids. Germline lookup yields CDR1 MNHNS and CDR2 SASEGT. In nucleotides, the CDR3 is TGTGCCAGCAGTGAACCATTCCGTTCCCCTTTCTTT. The encoded protein is CASSEPFRSPFF.

The table lists this clonotype with many counts. This chain uses TRBV28 with TRBJ2-6; the D call may be TRBD1 or TRBD2 (5 bases each). This CDR3 region has 15 residues. Germline assignment: CDR1 MDHEN and CDR2 SYDVKM. V was cut by 6 bases and J by 2 bases, with 11 bases left in between. CDR3 protein: CASRIEGTGANVLTF. The CDR3 DNA sequence: TGTGCCAGCAGGATCGAGGGGACTGGGGCCAACGTCCTGACTTTC.

This clonotype was picked up many times. This rearrangement joins TRBV30 to TRBJ2-7; 10 bases match TRBD2. CDR1 GTSNPN and CDR2 SVGIG come from the germline V gene (reference sequence). CDR3 length: 14 residues. V lost 0 bases to trimming and J lost 10 bases; unmatched junction nucleotides: 9. In DNA, the CDR3 is TGTGCCTGGAGTGTACGGAAGCGGGAGGGGAGCCAGTACTTC. This encodes CAWSVRKREGSQYF.

The chain combines TRBV5-4 with TRBJ2-2; no reliable D call. CDR1 is SGHNT and CDR2 is YYREEE in the germline V gene (reference sequence). V was trimmed by 0 bases and J by 3 bases, leaving 9 bases between them. The CDR3 runs 15 residues. This CDR3 is CASSLAVSDTGELFF. The CDR3 DNA sequence: TGTGCCAGCAGCTTGGCCGTCTCGGACACCGGGGAGCTGTTTTTT.

This chain joins TRBV11-2 and TRBJ2-1; 12 bases match TRBD2. Trimming at V came to 2 bases and at J to 9 bases, leaving 2 bases not matched to a gene. CDR1 and CDR2 (germline): SGHAT, FQNNGV. CDR3 length: 14 amino acids. The CDR3 DNA sequence: TGTGCCAGCAGCTTAAAACTAGCGGGAGGTGAGCAGTTCTTC. This codes for CASSLKLAGGEQFF.

This clonotype was recorded at least ten times. This sequence joins TRBV12-3 or TRBV12-4 and TRBJ1-1; tentatively, D is TRBD1 (5 bases). The CDR3 spans 12 residues. V was shortened by 1 base and J by 11 bases, with 11 bases between the two germline ends. CDR3 DNA: TGTGCCAGCAGTTTAGAGGGGTTGAAGGCTTTCTTT. It codes for CASSLEGLKAFF.